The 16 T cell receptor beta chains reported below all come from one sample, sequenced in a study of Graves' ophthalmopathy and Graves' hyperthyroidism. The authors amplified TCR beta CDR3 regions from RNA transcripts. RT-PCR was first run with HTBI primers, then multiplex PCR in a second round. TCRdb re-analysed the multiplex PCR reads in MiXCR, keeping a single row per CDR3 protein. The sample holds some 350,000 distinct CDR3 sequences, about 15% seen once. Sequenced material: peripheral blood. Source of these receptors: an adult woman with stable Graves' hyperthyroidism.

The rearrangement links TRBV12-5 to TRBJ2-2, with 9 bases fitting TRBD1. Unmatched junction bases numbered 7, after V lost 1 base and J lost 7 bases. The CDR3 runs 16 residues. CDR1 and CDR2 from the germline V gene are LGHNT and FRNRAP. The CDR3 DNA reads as TGTGCTAGTGGTTTGGAACAGGGGGCAGGCATCGGGGAGCTGTTTTTT. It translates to CASGLEQGAGIGELFF.

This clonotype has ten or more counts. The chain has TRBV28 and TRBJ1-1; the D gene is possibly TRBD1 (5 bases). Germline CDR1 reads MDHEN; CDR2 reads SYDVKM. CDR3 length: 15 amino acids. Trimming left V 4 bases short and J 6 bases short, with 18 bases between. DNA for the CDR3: TGTGCCAGCAGTTCGCTCGGGACTTACCGGGCTGAAGCTTTCTTT. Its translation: CASSSLGTYRAEAFF.

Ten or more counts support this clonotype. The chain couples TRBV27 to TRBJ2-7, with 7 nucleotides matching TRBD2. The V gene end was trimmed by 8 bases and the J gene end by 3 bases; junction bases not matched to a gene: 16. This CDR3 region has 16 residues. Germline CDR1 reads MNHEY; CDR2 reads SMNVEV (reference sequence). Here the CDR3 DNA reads TGTGCCAGCGCCAGCGGGTGGGCTCGCGGGAGCTACGAGCAGTACTTC. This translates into CASASGWARGSYEQYF.

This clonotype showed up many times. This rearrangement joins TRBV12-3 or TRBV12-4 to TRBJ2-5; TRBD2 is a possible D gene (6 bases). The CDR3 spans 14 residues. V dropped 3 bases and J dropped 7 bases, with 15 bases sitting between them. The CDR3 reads CASSFMGGSVTQYF. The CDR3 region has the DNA TGTGCCAGCAGTTTTATGGGGGGTTCGGTGACCCAGTACTTC.

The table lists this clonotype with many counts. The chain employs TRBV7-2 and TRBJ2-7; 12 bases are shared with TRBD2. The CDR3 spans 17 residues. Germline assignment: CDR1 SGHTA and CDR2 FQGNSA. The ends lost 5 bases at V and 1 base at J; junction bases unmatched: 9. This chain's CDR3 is CASSPSAGLAGSYEQYF. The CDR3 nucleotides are TGTGCCAGCAGCCCGAGTGCAGGACTAGCGGGGTCCTACGAGCAGTACTTC.

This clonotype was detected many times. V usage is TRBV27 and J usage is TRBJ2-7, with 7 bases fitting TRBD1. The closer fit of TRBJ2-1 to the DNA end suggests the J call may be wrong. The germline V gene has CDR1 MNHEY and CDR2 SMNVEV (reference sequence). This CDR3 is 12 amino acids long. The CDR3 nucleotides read TGTGCCAGCAGCCGCACAGGGGCCGAGCAGTTCTTC. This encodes CASSRTGAEQFF.

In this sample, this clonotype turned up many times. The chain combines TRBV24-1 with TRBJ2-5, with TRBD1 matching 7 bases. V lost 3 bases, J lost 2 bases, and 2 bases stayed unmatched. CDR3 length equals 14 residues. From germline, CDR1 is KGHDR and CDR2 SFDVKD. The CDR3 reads CATSDTTGQETQYF. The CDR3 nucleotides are TGTGCCACCAGTGATACGACAGGGCAAGAGACCCAGTACTTC.

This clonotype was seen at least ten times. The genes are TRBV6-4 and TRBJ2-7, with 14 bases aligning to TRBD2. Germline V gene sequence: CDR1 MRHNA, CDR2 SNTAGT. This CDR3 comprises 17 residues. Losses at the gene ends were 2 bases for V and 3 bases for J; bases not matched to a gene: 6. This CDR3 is CASSDQGTSGSLYEQYF. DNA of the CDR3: TGTGCCAGCAGTGACCAAGGGACTAGCGGGAGTCTCTACGAGCAGTACTTC.

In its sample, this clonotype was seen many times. The CDR3 sequence: CATSDGTGRADEQYF. The CDR3 DNA reads TGTGCCACCAGTGACGGGACAGGTAGGGCCGACGAGCAGTACTTC. V usage is TRBV24-1 and J usage is TRBJ2-7; 8 bases align to TRBD1. The CDR3 is made up of 15 amino acids. The germline gives CDR1 KGHDR, CDR2 SFDVKD. J lost 5 bases, V lost 4 bases, and 9 bases had no gene match.

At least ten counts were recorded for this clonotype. In nucleotides, the CDR3 is TGCAGCGTTTACGGCGGGAGGTCTGGCGGGGAGCTGTTTTTT. It yields the protein CSVYGGRSGGELFF. The V gene is TRBV29-1, the J gene TRBJ2-2; 8 bases fit TRBD2. Looked up from germline, CDR1 is SQVTM and CDR2 is ANQGSEA. The V gene end was trimmed by 5 bases and the J gene end by 7 bases; junction bases not matched to a gene: 9. CDR3 length: 14 residues.

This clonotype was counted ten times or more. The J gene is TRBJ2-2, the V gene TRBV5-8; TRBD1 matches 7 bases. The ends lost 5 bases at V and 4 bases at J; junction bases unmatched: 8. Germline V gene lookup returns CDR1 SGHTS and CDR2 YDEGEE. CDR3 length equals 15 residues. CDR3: CASRPDRAGTGELFF. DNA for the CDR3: TGTGCCAGCAGACCCGACAGGGCGGGCACCGGGGAGCTGTTTTTT.

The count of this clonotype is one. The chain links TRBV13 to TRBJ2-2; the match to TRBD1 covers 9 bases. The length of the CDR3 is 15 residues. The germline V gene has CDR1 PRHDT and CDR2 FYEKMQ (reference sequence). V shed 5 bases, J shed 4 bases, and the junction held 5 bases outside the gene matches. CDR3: CASSDRDRVTGELFF. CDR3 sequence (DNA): TGTGCCAGCAGCGACCGGGACAGGGTCACCGGGGAGCTGTTTTTT.

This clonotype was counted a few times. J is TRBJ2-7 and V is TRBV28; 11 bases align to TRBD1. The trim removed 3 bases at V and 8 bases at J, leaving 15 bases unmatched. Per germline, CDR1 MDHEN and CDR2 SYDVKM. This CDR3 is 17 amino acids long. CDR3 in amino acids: CASSFSAGDRGFLKQYF. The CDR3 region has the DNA TGTGCCAGCAGTTTTTCCGCGGGGGACAGGGGGTTCTTGAAGCAGTACTTC.

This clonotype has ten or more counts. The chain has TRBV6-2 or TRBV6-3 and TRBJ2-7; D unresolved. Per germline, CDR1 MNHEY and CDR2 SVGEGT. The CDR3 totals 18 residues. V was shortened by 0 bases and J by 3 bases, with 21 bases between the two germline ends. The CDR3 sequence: CASSYSSRSSLPYYEQYF. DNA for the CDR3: TGTGCCAGCAGTTACTCAAGTAGAAGTTCGCTACCCTACTACGAGCAGTACTTC.

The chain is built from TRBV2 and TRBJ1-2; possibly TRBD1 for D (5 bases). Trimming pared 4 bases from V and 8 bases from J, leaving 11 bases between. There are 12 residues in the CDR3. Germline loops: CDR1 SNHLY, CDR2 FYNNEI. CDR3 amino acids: CASSVSRAGYTF. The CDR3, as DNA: TGTGCCAGCAGTGTAAGCAGGGCCGGCTACACCTTC.

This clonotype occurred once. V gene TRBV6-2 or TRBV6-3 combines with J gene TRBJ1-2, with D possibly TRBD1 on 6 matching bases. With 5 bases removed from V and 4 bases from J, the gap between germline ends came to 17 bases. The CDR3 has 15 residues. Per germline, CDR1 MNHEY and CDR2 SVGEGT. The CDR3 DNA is TGTGCCAGCAGTCCAGGGGCCACGGAGATCTATGGCTACACCTTC. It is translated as CASSPGATEIYGYTF.